What follows are 27 T cell receptor beta chains derived from one specimen sequenced in a study of CD8 T cells in Susac syndrome. RNA amounts of roughly 0.45 to 1 ug underwent reverse transcription with random hexamers. One entry per CDR3 protein results from TCRdb running MiXCR on the immunoSEQ multiplex PCR reads. Among a few hundred thousand distinct CDR3 sequences listed, roughly 90% were seen once. The material sequenced was CD8+ T cells from PBMCs. All receptors come from a human donor with multiple sclerosis.

The V and J genes are TRBV12-3 or TRBV12-4 and TRBJ2-6; D gene ambiguous. Trimming pared 6 bases from V and 1 base from J, leaving 10 bases between. The CDR3 spans 15 residues. CDR3 sequence (DNA): TGTGCCAGCAGAACTCAGGCTTCTGGGGCCAACGTCCTGACTTTC. Its translation: CASRTQASGANVLTF.

This rearrangement joins TRBV5-4 to TRBJ2-1; 9 bases map to TRBD2. This CDR3 contains 16 residues. Germline lookup yields CDR1 SGHNT and CDR2 YYREEE (reference sequence). V lost 3 bases to trimming and J lost 4 bases; unmatched junction nucleotides: 8. CDR3 DNA sequence: TGTGCCAGCAGCTCCGGGACTAGCAAGGTTTACAATGAGCAGTTCTTC. This codes for CASSSGTSKVYNEQFF. Full variable domain (missing parts from reference TRBV5-4 and TRBJ2-1): ETGVTQSPTHLIKTRGQQVTLRCSSQSGHNTVSWYQQALGQGPQFIFQYYREEENGRGNFPPRFSGLQFPNYSSELNVNALELDDSALYLCASSSGTSKVYNEQFFGPGTRLTVL.

The rearrangement links TRBV27 to TRBJ2-7; D not resolved. V was shortened by 2 bases and J by 1 base, with 6 bases between the two germline ends. Per the germline V gene, CDR1 is MNHEY and CDR2 is SMNVEV (reference sequence). The CDR3 has 13 amino acids. The CDR3: CASSLHLSYEQYF. The CDR3 DNA follows: TGTGCCAGCAGTTTACACTTATCCTACGAGCAGTACTTC.

The J gene is TRBJ1-4, the V gene TRBV20-1; unclear D gene. Trimming stripped 5 bases from V and 15 bases from J, with 19 bases between. CDR3 size: 12 residues. CDR1 is DFQATT and CDR2 is SNEGSKA in the germline V gene (reference sequence). The DNA for the CDR3 is TGCAGTGCTCGAGGTAGCAGTCCCGGGGTGTTTTTT. This encodes CSARGSSPGVFF.

The rearrangement joins TRBV5-6 to TRBJ2-7; TRBD1 agrees at 9 bases. Germline CDR1 and CDR2: SGHDT and YYEEEE. Trimming removed 2 bases from V and 5 bases from J; junction bases left unmatched: 5. CDR3 length: 14 amino acids. The CDR3 bases are TGTGCCAGCAGCTTCTTCGGGACAGGGAACGAGCAGTACTTC. It translates to CASSFFGTGNEQYF.

The chain couples TRBV7-8 to TRBJ2-1; 9 nucleotides align to TRBD1. The length of the CDR3 is 15 residues. Germline values: CDR1 SGHVS, CDR2 FQNEAQ. Trimming took 6 bases from V and 6 from J; bases not matched to a gene: 9. CDR3 sequence (DNA): TGTGCCAGCAGTCCCCGGACAGGGGTGATCAATGAGCAGTTCTTC. This translates into CASSPRTGVINEQFF.

This clonotype occurred once. V usage is TRBV12-3 or TRBV12-4 and J usage is TRBJ2-4, with a possible D match to TRBD1 (5 bases). The length of the CDR3 is 15 residues. Trimming removed 0 bases at V and 2 bases at J, with 8 bases between. The CDR3 loop reads CASSLAQGSKNIQYF. DNA for the CDR3: TGTGCCAGCAGTTTAGCCCAGGGATCCAAAAACATTCAGTACTTC.

The table lists this clonotype with a count of one. This chain joins TRBV7-9 and TRBJ2-3; 7 nucleotides align to TRBD2. This CDR3 is 15 amino acids long. CDR1 SEHNR and CDR2 FQNEAQ come from the germline V gene (reference sequence). With V trimmed by 6 bases and J by 6 bases, 12 bases remained unmatched. The CDR3 bases are TGTGCCAGCAGTTGGAGCGGGAAAGGGAGTGATACGCAGTATTTT. Protein: CASSWSGKGSDTQYF.

This clonotype came up a few times. The CDR3, as DNA: TGTGCCAGCGGTCCGATGAGTCCTAACTATGGCTACACCTTC. It codes for CASGPMSPNYGYTF. The V and J genes are TRBV27 and TRBJ1-2; D unresolved. CDR1 and CDR2 from the germline V gene are MNHEY and SMNVEV (reference sequence). The CDR3 has 14 residues. The V gene lost 8 bases and the J gene lost 0 bases, with 13 bases spanning the gap.

This sequence joins TRBV19 and TRBJ2-3; D remains unclear. The CDR3 totals 12 residues. The V end was cut by 7 bases, the J end by 2 bases, with 7 bases between. Germline V gene lookup returns CDR1 LNHDA and CDR2 SQIVND (reference sequence). The CDR3 sequence is CASIGDTDTQYF. The CDR3 DNA is TGTGCCAGTATTGGTGACACAGATACGCAGTATTTT.

The chain employs TRBV19 and TRBJ1-2; the match to TRBD1 covers 8 bases. The CDR3 sequence is 13 residues long. Germline trimming cut 8 bases from V and 4 bases from J; bases unmatched to any gene: 6. Germline V lookup: CDR1 LNHDA, CDR2 SQIVND (reference sequence). This chain's CDR3 is CASDSGTGYGYTF. The CDR3 nucleotides are TGTGCCAGTGACTCGGGGACAGGCTATGGCTACACCTTC.

The CDR3 loop reads CAWSVGLTYEQYF. The DNA for the CDR3 is TGTGCCTGGAGTGTAGGCCTGACCTACGAGCAGTACTTC. The chain is built from TRBV30 and TRBJ2-7; no clear D. This CDR3 is 13 amino acids long. The V end was cut by 0 bases, the J end by 2 bases, with 8 bases between. Germline loops: CDR1 GTSNPN, CDR2 SVGIG (reference sequence).

This chain connects TRBV5-1 to TRBJ2-1; TRBD2 matches at 14 bases. The germline V gene has CDR1 SGHRS and CDR2 YFSETQ. CDR3 length equals 17 residues. The trim removed 2 bases at V and 2 bases at J, leaving 3 bases unmatched. The CDR3 DNA reads as TGCGCCAGCAGCTTCTCGACTAGCGGGGGGGCCTACAATGAGCAGTTCTTC. Its protein is CASSFSTSGGAYNEQFF. Full variable domain (remainder filled in from reference TRBV5-1 and TRBJ2-1): KAGVTQTPRYLIKTRGQQVTLSCSPISGHRSVSWYQQTPGQGLQFLFEYFSETQRNKGNFPGRFSGRQFSNSRSEMNVSTLELGDSALYLCASSFSTSGGAYNEQFFGPGTRLTVL.

The chain has TRBV19 and TRBJ1-1; D is uncertain. The CDR3 totals 12 residues. The germline gives CDR1 LNHDA, CDR2 SQIVND (reference sequence). With 8 bases removed from V and 4 bases from J, the gap between germline ends came to 11 bases. The DNA for the CDR3 is TGTGCCAGTGAAGGGTGGGGCACTGAAGCTTTCTTT. It encodes CASEGWGTEAFF.

The chain joins TRBV4-3 to TRBJ1-4; possibly TRBD1 for D (5 bases). The V gene's germline CDR1 is LGHNA and CDR2 YSLEER. CDR3 length: 16 residues. Trimming took 4 bases from V and 5 from J, leaving 17 bases between them. CDR3 protein: CASSPLGAGLNEKLFF. For the CDR3, the DNA is TGCGCCAGCAGCCCCTTAGGGGCAGGTTTAAATGAAAAACTGTTTTTT.

V usage is TRBV4-3 and J usage is TRBJ2-7; TRBD2 is a possible D gene (6 bases). The V and J ends lost 6 bases and 3 bases respectively, with 15 bases between them. CDR3 size: 14 residues. In germline, CDR1 is LGHNA, CDR2 YSLEER. The CDR3 DNA is TGCGCCAGCAGTCCCGGGACTGGAAACTACGAGCAGTACTTC. This codes for CASSPGTGNYEQYF.

The chain employs TRBV27 and TRBJ1-2; 7 nucleotides align to TRBD1. Per germline, CDR1 MNHEY and CDR2 SMNVEV (reference sequence). This CDR3 has 14 amino acids. With 11 bases clipped from V and 2 bases from J, the junction kept 11 bases outside the gene matches. In DNA, the CDR3 is TGTGCCTCCGGTGACAGGGCGTGGAACTATGGCTACACCTTC. Protein product: CASGDRAWNYGYTF.

J is TRBJ1-2 and V is TRBV2; D call uncertain. Germline V lookup: CDR1 SNHLY, CDR2 FYNNEI. Trimming removed 9 bases at V and 1 base at J, with 12 bases between. The CDR3 consists of 13 residues. The CDR3 loop is CAREDGDNYGYTF. In DNA form, the CDR3 reads TGTGCCAGAGAGGACGGAGATAACTATGGCTACACCTTC.

The chain has TRBV9 and TRBJ2-7; 8 nucleotides match TRBD1. V was pared by 1 base and J by 3 bases, with 6 bases of the junction left unmatched. This CDR3 contains 15 residues. Per germline, CDR1 SGDLS and CDR2 YYNGEE. The CDR3: CASSVSGTGDYEQYF. The CDR3 DNA reads TGTGCCAGCAGCGTATCCGGGACAGGTGACTACGAGCAGTACTTC.

The chain is built from TRBV2 and TRBJ2-7; 9 nucleotides align to TRBD2. J lost 6 bases, V lost 4 bases, and 7 bases had no gene match. The CDR3 sequence is 14 residues long. Germline V gene data show CDR1 as SNHLY and CDR2 as FYNNEI. The CDR3 DNA follows: TGTGCCAGCAGTGTTAGCGGGAGTCAGATCGAGCAGTACTTC. Translation: CASSVSGSQIEQYF.

The chain employs TRBV20-1 and TRBJ2-5; D may correspond to TRBD1 or TRBD2 (5 bases each). V lost 0 bases and J lost 7, with 15 bases in between. From germline, CDR1 is DFQATT and CDR2 SNEGSKA (reference sequence). The CDR3 has 14 amino acids. CDR3 DNA sequence: TGCAGTGCTAGAGATAGGGACCTACGGGGGACCCAGTACTTC. As protein: CSARDRDLRGTQYF.

The chain uses TRBV20-1 and TRBJ2-5; D may be TRBD2 (5 bases). V dropped 0 bases and J dropped 2 bases, with 13 bases sitting between them. Germline V gives CDR1 DFQATT, CDR2 SNEGSKA (reference sequence). The CDR3 length is 15 residues. The CDR3 DNA follows: TGCAGTGCTAGAGATCTTAGGTGGGAGCAAGAGACCCAGTACTTC. It translates to CSARDLRWEQETQYF.

The chain has TRBV4-1 and TRBJ1-1; possible D gene TRBD1, 5 bases. The CDR3 consists of 12 residues. Germline CDR1 reads MGHRA; CDR2 reads YSYEKL. With 2 bases removed from V and 8 bases from J, the gap between germline ends came to 9 bases. CDR3: CASSQISGEAFF. In DNA form, the CDR3 reads TGCGCCAGCAGCCAAATTTCAGGGGAAGCTTTCTTT.

The V and J genes are TRBV19 and TRBJ2-1, with 7 bases identical to TRBD2. The CDR3 sequence is 15 residues long. The ends lost 8 bases at V and 0 bases at J; junction bases unmatched: 7. Looked up from germline, CDR1 is LNHDA and CDR2 is SQIVND (reference sequence). The DNA for the CDR3 is TGTGCCAGTCGGCTAGCGGTCGCCTCCTACAATGAGCAGTTCTTC. This codes for CASRLAVASYNEQFF.

This rearrangement joins TRBV19 to TRBJ1-2, with 7 bases identical to TRBD1. The J segment lost 8 bases and the V segment lost 4 bases, leaving 13 bases of the junction unmatched. CDR3 size: 15 residues. Germline CDR1 LNHDA, CDR2 SQIVND (reference sequence). CDR3 DNA sequence: TGTGCCAGTAGTACATCCAGGGGGATGACTGACGGCTACACCTTC. Protein sequence: CASSTSRGMTDGYTF. Based on the CDR3 plus reference TRBV19 and TRBJ1-2, the full variable domain is DGGITQSPKYLFRKEGQNVTLSCEQNLNHDAMYWYRQDPGQGLRLIYYSQIVNDFQKGDIAEGYSVSREKKESFPLTVTSAQKNPTAFYLCASSTSRGMTDGYTFGSGTRLTVV.

The V call is TRBV5-1, the J call TRBJ2-1, with 11 bases lining up with TRBD2. The germline gives CDR1 SGHRS, CDR2 YFSETQ. After removal of 2 bases from V and 4 bases from J, the junction contained 8 bases not matched to a gene. The CDR3 extends over 17 amino acids. The CDR3 nucleotides read TGCGCCAGCAGCTTACGCAGTCTAGCGGGAGGTTACAATGAGCAGTTCTTC. It translates to CASSLRSLAGGYNEQFF.

The rearrangement uses TRBV28 and TRBJ2-5; 9 nucleotides line up with TRBD2. Germline-derived CDR1 and CDR2 are MDHEN and SYDVKM. The length of the CDR3 is 15 residues. Trimming took 2 bases from V and 4 from J; bases not matched to a gene: 5. The CDR3 DNA reads TGTGCCAGCAGTTTACCGGGACTAGCTCGAGAGACCCAGTACTTC. It yields the protein CASSLPGLARETQYF.